This TCR beta chain was captured in a study of cytomegalovirus exposure and HLA in healthy donors (dated by TCRdb to the late 2010s). Study-level background: An earlier analysis of 587 of the donors reported 276 Gb of sequence data and 117 million unique TCR beta sequences obtained from about 200 million T cells. All discovery cohort repertoires had been generated on a single sequencing platform. Along with the roughly 670-subject first cohort, a separate validation cohort of around 120 different subjects was used. Donor age, sex, ethnicity and CMV serostatus were compiled together with the repertoire data. Approximately 300 gigabases of sequencing data and around 85 million unique TCR sequences made up an early release that covered nearly 650 HLA-typed donors. Class I and class II HLA loci were covered by the typing at four-digit resolution. The study used immunosequencing to profile the T cell repertoires of under 700 subjects and linked those repertoires to cytomegalovirus serostatus. Genome-wide SNP genotypes for about 60% of the roughly 700 donors were used in a later genetic analysis, which treated that subset as a discovery cohort. In an earlier analysis of about 590 of the donors, high-throughput TCR beta sequencing was used to judge whether each TCR beta V gene segment behaved as functional or pseudogenic. The number of donors typed differed by locus, with roughly 620-630 for A, B, C, DRB1 and DQB1, 522 for DQA1, 600 to 610 for DPA1, and roughly 450 for DPB1. About five DR-DQ haplotypes were handled as single units for association and clustering, since linkage in the cohort was strong. Of the 350 to 450 genotyped donors, roughly 76% were placed in the genetic ancestry cluster associated with self-reported Caucasian donors. To predict cytomegalovirus infection status, the study brought together high-throughput TCR immunosequencing, statistical association of individual TCRs with disease status, and machine learning. To study patterns of TCR occurrence, a later analysis re-analyzed previously published TCR beta repertoires from 500 to 850 donors and added high-resolution HLA genotyping. The study aimed to test whether cataloging public T cell receptors could reveal signatures of past pathogen exposure. Among roughly 370 genotyped donors of the cohort, an average of approximately 240,000 unique TCR beta nucleotide sequences were sequenced per donor, around 20% of them non-productive. The later analysis used no new phenotypic data to find candidate immune exposures, relying instead on TCR beta sequences and their occurrence across donors. Overall study results and their limits: The presence/absence analyses assumed that sequencing depth was roughly uniform across donors, and that assumption may not be true. For the cohort, immune exposure information was limited to CMV serostatus. Some IMGT-functional V segments, including TRBV6-2 and TRBV6-3, could not be told apart with the 87-base-pair reads, so those segments were excluded. An association between a missense DCLRE1C variant and V-gene and J-gene trimming of TCR beta chains was found in a later genetic analysis and replicated in an independent cohort. The classifier was reported to diagnose cytomegalovirus status with high specificity and sensitivity in both the original and validation cohorts. In a later analysis, HLA-associated TCR beta chains were found to be more clonally expanded and to have lower generation probabilities than equally common non-associated chains. Because counts were too low, about 15 rarely observed V segments, including chromosome 9 orphons, were left out of the earlier analysis of some 600 of the donors. A further reported finding was that TCR beta sequences accurately predicted the HLA-A and HLA-B alleles for most subjects in the first cohort. The study gave a list of about 160 TCR beta chains associated with cytomegalovirus. This cohort had only TCR beta chains sequenced, and the lack of alpha or paired-chain data limited which features could be detected. Because HLA typing was unavailable for some donors at each locus, only the typed subset was used in association tests. At a false discovery rate of 0.05, a later analysis linked 16,000 or so TCR beta sequences to specific HLA alleles. When HLA alleles, especially DR and DQ, strongly co-occurred, attributing TCR associations to individual alleles was difficult. An earlier analysis of approximately 500 of the donors showed that most TCR beta V segments appeared in productive rearrangements either about 90% or about 30% of the time, which broadly matched IMGT annotations. While some public TCRs were present in many individuals, most TCR sequences turned up only very rarely across donors. The sequencing pipeline was judged likely to have produced a cluster of highly shared sequence variants as a technical artifact. In a later genetic analysis, fewer N-insertions in productive TCRs were reported among donors in an Asian-associated ancestry cluster than the roughly 670-donor mean. According to a later analysis, parvovirus B19, influenza, CMV and Epstein-Barr virus appeared linked to several top co-occurrence clusters. A few of the identified cytomegalovirus-associated TCR beta chains were confirmed in vitro to be specific for cytomegalovirus antigens. According to a later analysis, most CMV-associated TCR beta chains appeared to be HLA-restricted, and the HLA associations seemed to be driven largely by CMV exposure. According to the authors, the approach could potentially be generalized to other disease states and immunological phenotypes. In a later analysis, the rate of TCR association differed among HLA loci, with DRB1 alleles having the most associated TCRs and HLA-C alleles having the fewest. Correlated functional status among segregating V segments might be attributable to linkage disequilibrium, but an unknown experimental factor could not be ruled out.

The library came from the immunoSEQ multiplex PCR assay. A mixture of 60 forward primers for TCR Vbeta segments and 13 reverse primers for TCR Jbeta segments was used in the multiplex PCR. The CDR3 region of rearranged TCR beta genes was amplified from genomic DNA by a multiplex PCR assay. Amplified TCR beta libraries were sequenced as 87-base-pair reads on the Illumina HiSeq System. The study's own analysis went as follows. A later analysis counted around 72 million unique TCR beta chains across the 690 or so repertoires, and roughly 11 million of these chains were shared by at least two donors. To remove PCR and sequencing errors, raw reads were error-corrected and collapsed into unique sequences using a nearest-neighbor algorithm that merged closely related sequences. Alignment of CDR3 sequences to IMGT reference sequences was used to assign V, D and J gene segments. Each retained sequence needed at least a six-nucleotide match to both a V gene segment and a J gene segment. Rearrangements were classified as productive when the CDR3 lacked stop codons and remained in frame with V and J, and all other rearrangements were classified as non-productive. CDR3 was defined by IMGT convention, running from the second conserved V-encoded cysteine to the conserved J-encoded phenylalanine. The earlier analysis of roughly 590 of the donors excluded any sequence lacking an unambiguous match to a single V gene segment. In an earlier analysis of 587 of the donors, V segments were called functional above 56.7% productive rearrangements and were called segregating when the between-donor standard deviation exceeded 5%. A statistical classification framework was built for diagnosing cytomegalovirus status from the catalog of TCR beta chain sequences. In a later analysis, V and J genes were assigned by comparing TCR nucleotide sequences against IMGT/GENE-DB human TR gene sequences. A later analysis assigned CDR3 sequences and most-parsimonious VDJ recombination scenarios with the TCRdist pipeline. In a later analysis, each TCR beta chain was defined by its CDR3 amino acid sequence together with its V-gene family, and reads lacking a unique V-gene family were excluded. As a way to deal with suspected cross-contamination and a sequencing artifact, a later analysis dropped 500 to 700 nucleotide sequences that were highly shared and had low generation probability. For each public chain, a later analysis derived a clonal expansion index from normalized ranks of inferred template counts within each repertoire. A later analysis computed generation probabilities with a VDJ recombination model fitted to out-of-frame rearrangements, and checked the results against IGoR. A later analysis scored TCR-TCR, TCR-HLA and TCR-CMV co-occurrence with hypergeometric tests, applying a repertoire-size bias correction to TCR pairs. A later analysis estimated false discovery rates by permuting HLA or CMV assignments 20 times. A later analysis grouped co-occurring TCRs with DBSCAN, adding TCRdist sequence similarity when clustering within HLA-allele-positive subsets. Repertoires with fewer than 30,000 or more than 120,000 public chains, plus five repertoires with anomalous nucleotide sharing, were excluded from co-occurrence clustering. TCRdb provides this immuneACCESS table in a form limited to in-frame rearrangements. Some clones are lacking; in checked studies, under half of them reflect an unresolved V gene, and why the rest are absent is not known. V and J calls and clone size are those listed in that table; D and trimming were worked out from the DNA. The sample data list 210,000 or so clones, and over 75% of these were observed just once. The ten largest clones represent approximately 0.22% of the sample.

In total, approximately 610 healthy bone marrow donors made up the cohort. All cohort members were sampled while nominally healthy, although unrecorded immune exposures were likely present. The donor tested CMV seronegative and was one of the 352 seronegative cohort members. Each donor provided a peripheral blood sample, and peripheral blood mononuclear cells were used for TCR beta sequencing. Genomic DNA extraction from the blood cell samples was performed with the Qiagen DNeasy Blood Extraction Kit. Spanning cysteine to phenylalanine, the CDR3 consists of 13 amino acids. Of all the DNA, just the CDR3 is kept, 39 bases in frame from base 1. The junction shows trimming of 2 bases on V and 9 bases on J, plus 13 bases between the germline ends. For CDR1 and CDR2, the germline V gene lists MNHNS and SASEGT. To note about this clone: Its antigen remains undetermined. Base quality data are lacking; no much larger clone is found one base away.

Recombination joined TRBV6-1 with TRBJ1-1; a tentative D match to TRBD1 spans 6 bases. This sequence was found in a girl aged 2 to 10 in good health and CMV-seronegative. Sequencing used PBMCs. The CDR3 amino acid sequence is: CASSEWETGKAFF. The nucleotide sequence reads as follows: TGTGCCAGCAGTGAATGGGAGACAGGAAAAGCTTTCTTT.